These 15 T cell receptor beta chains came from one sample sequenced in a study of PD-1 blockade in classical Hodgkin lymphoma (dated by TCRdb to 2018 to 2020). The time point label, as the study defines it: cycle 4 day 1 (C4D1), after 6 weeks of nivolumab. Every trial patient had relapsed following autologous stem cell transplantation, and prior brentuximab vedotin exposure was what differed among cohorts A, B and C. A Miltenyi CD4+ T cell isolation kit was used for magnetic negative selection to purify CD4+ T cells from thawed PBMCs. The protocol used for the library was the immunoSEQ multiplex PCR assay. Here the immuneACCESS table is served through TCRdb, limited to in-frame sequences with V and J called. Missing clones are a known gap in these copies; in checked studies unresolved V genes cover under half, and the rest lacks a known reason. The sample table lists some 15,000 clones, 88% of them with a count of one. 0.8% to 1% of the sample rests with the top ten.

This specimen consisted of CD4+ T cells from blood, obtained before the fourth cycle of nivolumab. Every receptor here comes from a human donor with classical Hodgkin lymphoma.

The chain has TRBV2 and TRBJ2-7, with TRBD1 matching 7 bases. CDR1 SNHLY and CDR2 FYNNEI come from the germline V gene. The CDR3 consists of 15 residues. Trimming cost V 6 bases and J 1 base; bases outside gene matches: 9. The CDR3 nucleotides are TGTGCCAGCAGACCCGACAGGGTTGTATCCTACGAGCAGTACTTC. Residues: CASRPDRVVSYEQYF.

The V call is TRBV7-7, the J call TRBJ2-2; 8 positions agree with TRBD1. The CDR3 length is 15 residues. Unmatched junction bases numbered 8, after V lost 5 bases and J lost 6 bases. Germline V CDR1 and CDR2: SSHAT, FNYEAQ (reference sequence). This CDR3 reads CASSPNQGAAGELFF. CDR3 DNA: TGTGCCAGCAGCCCGAATCAGGGGGCGGCCGGGGAGCTGTTTTTT.

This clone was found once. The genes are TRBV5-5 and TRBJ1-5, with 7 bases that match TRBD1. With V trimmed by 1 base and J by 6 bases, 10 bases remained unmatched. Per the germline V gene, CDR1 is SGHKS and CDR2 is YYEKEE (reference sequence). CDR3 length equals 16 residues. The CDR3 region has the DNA TGTGCCAGCAGCTTGACCCCGACAGGGACAATTCAGCCCCAGCATTTT. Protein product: CASSLTPTGTIQPQHF.

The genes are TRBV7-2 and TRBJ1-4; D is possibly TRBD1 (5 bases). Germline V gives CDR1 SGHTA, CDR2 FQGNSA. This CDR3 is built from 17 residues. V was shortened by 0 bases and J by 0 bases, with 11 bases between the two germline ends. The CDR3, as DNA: TGTGCCAGCAGCTTAGCCGGGGCCGCTGCAACTAATGAAAAACTGTTTTTT. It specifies CASSLAGAAATNEKLFF.

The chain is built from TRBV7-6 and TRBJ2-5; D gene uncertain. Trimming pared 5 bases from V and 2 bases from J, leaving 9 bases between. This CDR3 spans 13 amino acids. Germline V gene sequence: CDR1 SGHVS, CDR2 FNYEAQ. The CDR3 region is CASSRSKQETQYF. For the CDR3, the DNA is TGTGCCAGCAGCCGTAGTAAGCAAGAGACCCAGTACTTC.

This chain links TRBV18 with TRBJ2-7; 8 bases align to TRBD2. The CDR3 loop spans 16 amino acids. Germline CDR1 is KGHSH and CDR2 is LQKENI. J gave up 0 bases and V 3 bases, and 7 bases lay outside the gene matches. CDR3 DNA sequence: TGTGCCAGCTCACCGGGGCGGGGGGCCCTCTCCTACGAGCAGTACTTC. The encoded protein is CASSPGRGALSYEQYF. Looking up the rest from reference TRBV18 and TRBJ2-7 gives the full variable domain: NAGVMQNPRHLVRRRGQEARLRCSPMKGHSHVYWYRQLPEEGLKFMVYLQKENIIDESGMPKERFSAEFPKEGPSILRIQQVVRGDSAAYFCASSPGRGALSYEQYFGPGTRLTVT.

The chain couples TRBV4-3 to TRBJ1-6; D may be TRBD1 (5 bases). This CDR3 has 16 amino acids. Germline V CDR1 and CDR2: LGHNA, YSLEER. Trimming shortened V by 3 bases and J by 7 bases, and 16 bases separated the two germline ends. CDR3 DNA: TGCGCCAGCAGCCAGGCGATGGGGGAGAGGAATTCACCCCTCCACTTT. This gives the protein CASSQAMGERNSPLHF.

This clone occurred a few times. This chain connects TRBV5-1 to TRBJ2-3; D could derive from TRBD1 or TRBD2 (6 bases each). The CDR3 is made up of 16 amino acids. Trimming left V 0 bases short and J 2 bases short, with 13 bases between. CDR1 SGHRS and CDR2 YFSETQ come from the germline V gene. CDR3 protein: CASSLGGGGPTDTQYF. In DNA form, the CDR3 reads TGCGCCAGCAGCTTGGGAGGTGGGGGGCCCACAGATACGCAGTATTTT.

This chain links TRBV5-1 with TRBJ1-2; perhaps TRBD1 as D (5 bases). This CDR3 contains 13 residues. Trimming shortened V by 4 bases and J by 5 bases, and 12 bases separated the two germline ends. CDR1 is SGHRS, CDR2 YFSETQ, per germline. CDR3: CASSPEGTYGYTF. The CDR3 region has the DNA TGCGCCAGCAGCCCGGAGGGGACTTATGGCTACACCTTC.

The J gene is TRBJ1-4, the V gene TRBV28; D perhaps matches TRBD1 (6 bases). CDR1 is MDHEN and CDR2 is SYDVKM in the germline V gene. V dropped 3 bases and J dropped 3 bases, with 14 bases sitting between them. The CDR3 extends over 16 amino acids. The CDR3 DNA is TGTGCCAGCAGTTTCTCAGGGGCTGGGGCTAATGAAAAACTGTTTTTT. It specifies CASSFSGAGANEKLFF.

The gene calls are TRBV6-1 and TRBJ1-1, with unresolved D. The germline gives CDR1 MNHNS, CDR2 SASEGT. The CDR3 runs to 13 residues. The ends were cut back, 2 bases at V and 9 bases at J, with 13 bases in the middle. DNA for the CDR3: TGTGCCAGCAGTGAAATCTTCGGCGTTAAAGCTTTCTTT. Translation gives CASSEIFGVKAFF.

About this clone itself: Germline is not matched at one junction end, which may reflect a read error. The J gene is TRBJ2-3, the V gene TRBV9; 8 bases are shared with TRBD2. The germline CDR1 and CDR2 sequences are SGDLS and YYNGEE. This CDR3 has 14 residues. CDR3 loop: CASTVAGKADTQYF. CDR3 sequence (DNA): TGTGCCAGCACCGTAGCGGGAAAGGCAGATACGCAGTATTTT.

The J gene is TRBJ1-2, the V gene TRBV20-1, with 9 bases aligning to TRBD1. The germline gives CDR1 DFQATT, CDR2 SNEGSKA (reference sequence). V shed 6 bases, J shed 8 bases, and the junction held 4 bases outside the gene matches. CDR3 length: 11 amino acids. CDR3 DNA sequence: TGCAGTGCCAGGACAGGGGAAGGCTACACCTTC. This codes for CSARTGEGYTF.

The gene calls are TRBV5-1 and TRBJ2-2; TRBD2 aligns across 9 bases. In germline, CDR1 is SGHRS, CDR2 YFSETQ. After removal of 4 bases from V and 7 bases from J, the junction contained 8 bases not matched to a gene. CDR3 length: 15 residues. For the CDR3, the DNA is TGCGCCAGCAGCATCGGGACTAGCTTTTTCGGGGAGCTGTTTTTT. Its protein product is CASSIGTSFFGELFF.

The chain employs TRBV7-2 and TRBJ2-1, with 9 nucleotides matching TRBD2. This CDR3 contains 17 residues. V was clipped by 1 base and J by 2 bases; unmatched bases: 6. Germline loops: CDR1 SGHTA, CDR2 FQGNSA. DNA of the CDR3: TGTGCCAGCAGCTTAGATCTGGGCGGGGGGGCCTACAATGAGCAGTTCTTC. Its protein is CASSLDLGGGAYNEQFF.